Following are 23 T cell receptor beta chains from one sample sequenced in a study of blood T cells in healthy people across ages. The second PCR ran roughly 6 to 11 cycles with a sample-barcoded 5' primer and J-beta primers. Each CDR3 protein is one row after TCRdb ran MiXCR on the 5' RACE reads. The table records roughly 680,000 distinct CDR3 sequences, 45% to 50% of them present only once. Sequences were obtained from blood. The receptor set was obtained from a woman in her fifties or sixties in good health.

There are a few counts of this clonotype. This sequence joins TRBV5-6 and TRBJ2-1, with 8 nucleotides matching TRBD2. The CDR3 extends over 15 amino acids. Germline CDR1 SGHDT, CDR2 YYEEEE. Trimming cost V 0 bases and J 4 bases; bases outside gene matches: 3. In nucleotides, the CDR3 is TGTGCCAGCAGCTTGGGGGGACTAGTGTACAATGAGCAGTTCTTC. Protein product: CASSLGGLVYNEQFF.

Many counts were recorded for this clonotype. V usage is TRBV29-1 and J usage is TRBJ2-5, with no clear D. CDR1 SQVTM and CDR2 ANQGSEA come from the germline V gene. The CDR3 contains 13 residues. Trimming left V 1 base short and J 5 bases short, with 11 bases between. The CDR3 DNA reads TGCAGCGTTGAAGGCCGGGTTGGGGAGACCCAGTACTTC. Its translation: CSVEGRVGETQYF. Complete variable domain (other parts from reference TRBV29-1 and TRBJ2-5): SAVISQKPSRDICQRGTSLTIQCQVDSQVTMMFWYRQQPGQSLTLIATANQGSEATYESGFVIDKFPISRPNLTFSTLTVSNMSPEDSSIYLCSVEGRVGETQYFGPGTRLLVL.

This chain connects TRBV29-1 to TRBJ2-1, with 12 bases that match TRBD2. Germline CDR1 is SQVTM and CDR2 is ANQGSEA. Trimming removed 3 bases from V and 7 bases from J; junction bases left unmatched: 4. CDR3 length equals 14 residues. The CDR3, as DNA: TGCAGCGTTGACCGACTAGCGGGGGAAAATGAGCAGTTCTTC. Translated, it gives CSVDRLAGENEQFF.

J is TRBJ2-1 and V is TRBV6-6; D call uncertain. Germline lookup yields CDR1 MNHNY and CDR2 SVGAGI (reference sequence). With 4 bases removed from V and 6 bases from J, the gap between germline ends came to 16 bases. CDR3 length: 15 residues. The CDR3 spells CASSFDPSPRNEQFF. The CDR3 bases are TGTGCCAGCAGTTTCGACCCCTCCCCACGCAATGAGCAGTTCTTC.

The chain employs TRBV20-1 and TRBJ1-5; 7 positions agree with TRBD1. The CDR3 runs to 14 residues. Germline V gene data show CDR1 as DFQATT and CDR2 as SNEGSKA (reference sequence). The ends lost 4 bases at V and 6 bases at J; junction bases unmatched: 9. The CDR3 coding sequence is TGCAGTGCTAAGGACAGGACGCAGGGTCAGCCCCAGCATTTT. Translated, it gives CSAKDRTQGQPQHF.

This rearrangement joins TRBV7-8 to TRBJ1-1; D unresolved. The germline V gene has CDR1 SGHVS and CDR2 FQNEAQ. The CDR3 runs 12 residues. Trimming left V 1 base short and J 7 bases short, with 7 bases between. The CDR3 DNA reads TGTGCCAGCAGCTTAGGAGACGGTGAAGCTTTCTTT. Amino acids: CASSLGDGEAFF.

This clonotype is a singleton in its sample. The chain uses TRBV20-1 and TRBJ2-1; 11 bases agree with TRBD1. Per germline, CDR1 DFQATT and CDR2 SNEGSKA (reference sequence). The CDR3 has 16 residues. V gave up 0 bases and J gave up 3 bases; unmatched junction bases: 4. DNA of the CDR3: TGCAGTGCTAGAGATAGGGACAGGGGGAACTACAATGAGCAGTTCTTC. The encoded protein is CSARDRDRGNYNEQFF.

This clonotype was recorded many times. This rearrangement joins TRBV29-1 to TRBJ2-5, with D possibly matching TRBD1 (5 bases). V was clipped by 3 bases and J by 4 bases, with 12 bases between them. CDR1 and CDR2 from the germline V gene are SQVTM and ANQGSEA. The CDR3 has 13 amino acids. The CDR3 sequence is CSVEHRTGETQYF. CDR3 nucleotides: TGCAGCGTTGAGCACAGGACGGGAGAGACCCAGTACTTC.

The chain employs TRBV7-3 and TRBJ2-5, with D perhaps TRBD2 (6 bases). Germline V gene data show CDR1 as SGHTA and CDR2 as FQGTGA. Deletions cut 5 bases from V and 9 bases from J, with 13 bases between. CDR3 length equals 12 residues. The DNA for the CDR3 is TGTGCCAGCAGCCCGGAGGGAGGACCCCAGTACTTC. It is translated as CASSPEGGPQYF.

The chain is built from TRBV7-9 and TRBJ2-7; D possibly corresponds to TRBD1 (6 bases). V lost 5 bases to trimming and J lost 0 bases, with 17 bases between them. Germline values: CDR1 SEHNR, CDR2 FQNEAQ (reference sequence). The CDR3 has 16 residues. The CDR3: CASSLATGWSSYEQYF. CDR3 DNA: TGTGCCAGCAGCCTCGCTACAGGGTGGAGCTCCTACGAGCAGTACTTC.

The sample holds a few counts of this clonotype. CDR3 loop: CASSLMVYEQFF. The CDR3, as DNA: TGTGCCAGCAGCTTAATGGTCTATGAGCAGTTCTTC. The genes are TRBV7-2 and TRBJ2-1; D call uncertain. V lost 2 bases and J 8 bases, leaving 7 bases between the germline ends. CDR1 and CDR2 (germline): SGHTA, FQGNSA. The CDR3 is 12 residues long.

This rearrangement joins TRBV20-1 to TRBJ2-1, with a tentative D call TRBD2 (5 bases). The CDR3 is 15 residues long. The V end lost 1 base, the J end lost 8 bases, and 18 bases lay between the germline ends. Germline V gene sequence: CDR1 DFQATT, CDR2 SNEGSKA (reference sequence). The CDR3: CSARAPNEGGDEQFF. In DNA form, the CDR3 reads TGCAGTGCTAGAGCACCAAATGAGGGTGGGGATGAGCAGTTCTTC.

In DNA form, the CDR3 reads TGTGCCATCAGTTTAGCGGGAGACGCTGAGCAGTTCTTC. Translated, it gives CAISLAGDAEQFF. The rearrangement joins TRBV10-3 to TRBJ2-1; 9 nucleotides match TRBD2. Losses at the gene ends were 5 bases for V and 9 bases for J; bases not matched to a gene: 5. Germline CDR1 is ENHRY and CDR2 is SYGVKD. The CDR3 has 13 amino acids.

The chain has TRBV27 and TRBJ2-4; 16 bases line up with TRBD2. V dropped 4 bases and J dropped 6; count of bases not matched to a gene: 6. The CDR3 has 17 amino acids. Germline V gene sequence: CDR1 MNHEY, CDR2 SMNVEV (reference sequence). The DNA for the CDR3 is TGTGCCAGCAGTTCCCTGGGACTAGCGGGAGGGGGAAACATTCAGTACTTC. Translation gives CASSSLGLAGGGNIQYF.

The chain recombines TRBV4-3 with TRBJ1-2; D gene unclear. The CDR3 is 14 residues long. V lost 0 bases to trimming and J lost 8 bases, with 13 bases between them. Germline assignment: CDR1 LGHNA and CDR2 YSLEER. In DNA, the CDR3 is TGCGCCAGCAGCCAAGAAAGATCGTACGCAGGCTACACCTTC. Encoded protein: CASSQERSYAGYTF.

The CDR3, as DNA: TGTGCCACCAGCAGAAGGGGGAGCTCCTACAATGAGCAGTTCTTC. Translation: CATSRRGSSYNEQFF. The rearrangement links TRBV15 to TRBJ2-1, with D tentatively TRBD1 (6 bases). Germline V gene sequence: CDR1 LNHNV, CDR2 YYDKDF (reference sequence). The CDR3 runs to 15 residues. Trimming shortened V by 2 bases and J by 0 bases, and 8 bases separated the two germline ends.

The rearrangement joins TRBV27 to TRBJ2-2, with 11 bases fitting TRBD2. This CDR3 contains 16 residues. The V and J ends lost 10 bases and 8 bases, in that order; junction bases with no gene match: 15. Germline V CDR1 and CDR2: MNHEY, SMNVEV (reference sequence). CDR3 residues: CATSMVAGGPRGELFF. CDR3 DNA sequence: TGTGCCACCTCTATGGTAGCGGGAGGGCCTCGGGGGGAGCTGTTTTTT.

The chain joins TRBV10-3 to TRBJ1-1; tentative D call: TRBD1 (5 bases). From germline, CDR1 is ENHRY and CDR2 SYGVKD. The length of the CDR3 is 13 residues. With 6 bases removed from V and 0 bases from J, the gap between germline ends came to 8 bases. The CDR3 loop reads CAISRTMNTEAFF. The CDR3 coding sequence is TGTGCCATCAGCCGGACAATGAACACTGAAGCTTTCTTT.

This chain uses TRBV20-1 with TRBJ1-2; D not resolved. The CDR3 length is 14 residues. Trimming pared 3 bases from V and 0 bases from J, leaving 11 bases between. Germline CDR1 DFQATT, CDR2 SNEGSKA (reference sequence). The CDR3 protein is CSASKAPTNYGYTF. The CDR3 region has the DNA TGCAGTGCTAGTAAGGCACCGACTAACTATGGCTACACCTTC.

This clonotype was observed a few times. The chain has TRBV11-1 and TRBJ2-2; TRBD2 matches at 8 bases. Unmatched junction bases numbered 2, after V lost 1 base and J lost 4 bases. This CDR3 comprises 15 residues. Germline assignment: CDR1 SGHAT and CDR2 FQDESV (reference sequence). This CDR3 reads CASSLGGLATGELFF. In DNA, the CDR3 is TGTGCCAGCAGCTTAGGCGGACTAGCCACCGGGGAGCTGTTTTTT. Supplemented by reference TRBV11-1 and TRBJ2-2, the full variable domain reads EAEVAQSPRYKITEKSQAVAFWCDPISGHATLYWYRQILGQGPELLVQFQDESVVDDSQLPKDRFSAERLKGVDSTLKIQPAELGDSAMYLCASSLGGLATGELFFGEGSRLTVL.

In its sample, this clonotype was seen a few times. This sequence joins TRBV12-3 or TRBV12-4 and TRBJ1-5; D might be TRBD1 (6 bases). V was shortened by 8 bases and J by 9 bases, with 23 bases between the two germline ends. The CDR3 is 15 amino acids. This chain's CDR3 is CASGYGLDSRRPQHF. The DNA of the CDR3 is TGTGCCAGCGGATATGGGTTGGACAGCCGACGGCCCCAGCATTTT.

V gene TRBV6-2 or TRBV6-3 combines with J gene TRBJ1-1; the D gene is possibly TRBD1 (6 bases). The V gene's germline CDR1 is MNHEY and CDR2 SVGEGT. The CDR3 runs to 16 residues. Trimming left V 2 bases short and J 4 bases short, with 17 bases between. The CDR3 sequence: CASSYQAGVSSTEAFF. The CDR3 nucleotides read TGTGCCAGCAGTTACCAGGCAGGGGTTTCGAGCACTGAAGCTTTCTTT.

The chain uses TRBV4-1 and TRBJ2-4; 9 nucleotides agree with TRBD2. The J call may be incorrect, as the DNA end agrees better with TRBJ2-7. Germline CDR1 is MGHRA and CDR2 is YSYEKL. There are 14 residues in the CDR3. In nucleotides, the CDR3 is TGCGCCAGCAGCCAAGGGGGACTAGCCCACGAGCAGTACTTC. It encodes CASSQGGLAHEQYF.